The subject of this entry is one T cell receptor (beta chain). Individuals drawn from around 25 US areas were roughly 18 to 100 years old. Participants were placed into cohorts based on the clinical history they reported. Sequenced by immunoSEQ multiplex PCR; TCRdb stores in-frame clones only, minus some. Of about 140,000 clones listed, 84% are singletons. The data were taken from a study of blood T cell repertoires in COVID-19. Study as a whole: Specimens from acute and convalescent COVID-19 originated in the United States, Italy and Spain.

The germline V and J ends were trimmed by 8 bases and 8 bases, with 24 bases remaining between them. This CDR3 comprises 15 residues. Germline V gives CDR1 MGHDK, CDR2 SYGVNS. Material for sequencing was PBMCs or T cells enriched from blood (not recorded which). The V and J genes are TRBV25-1 and TRBJ1-2; the D gene is possibly TRBD1 (6 bases). This receptor was identified in a woman aged 18-35 years who had been exposed to COVID-19. CDR3 amino acids: CASQSGHPNSRGYTF. The CDR3 DNA sequence: TGTGCCAGCCAATCGGGACACCCCAACAGTCGGGGCTACACCTTC.